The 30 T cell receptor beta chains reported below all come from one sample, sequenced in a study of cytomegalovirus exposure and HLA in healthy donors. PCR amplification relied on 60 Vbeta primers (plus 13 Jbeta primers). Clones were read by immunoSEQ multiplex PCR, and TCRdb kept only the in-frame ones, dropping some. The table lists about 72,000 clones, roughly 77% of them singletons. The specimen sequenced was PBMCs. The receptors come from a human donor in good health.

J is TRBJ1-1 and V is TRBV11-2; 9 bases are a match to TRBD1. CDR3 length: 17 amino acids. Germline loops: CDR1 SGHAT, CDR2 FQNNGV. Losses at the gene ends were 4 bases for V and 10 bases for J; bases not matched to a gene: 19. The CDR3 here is CASSSGQGRIIVKGAFF. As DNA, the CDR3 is TGTGCCAGCAGCTCAGGACAGGGGCGTATAATTGTTAAGGGAGCTTTCTTT.

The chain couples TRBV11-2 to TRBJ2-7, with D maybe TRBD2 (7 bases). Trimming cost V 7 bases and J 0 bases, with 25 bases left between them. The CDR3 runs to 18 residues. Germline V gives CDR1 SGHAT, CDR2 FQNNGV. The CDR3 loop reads CASKRGGLPRGRSYEQYF. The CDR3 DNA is TGTGCCAGCAAGAGGGGGGGACTTCCGCGGGGGCGCTCCTACGAGCAGTACTTC.

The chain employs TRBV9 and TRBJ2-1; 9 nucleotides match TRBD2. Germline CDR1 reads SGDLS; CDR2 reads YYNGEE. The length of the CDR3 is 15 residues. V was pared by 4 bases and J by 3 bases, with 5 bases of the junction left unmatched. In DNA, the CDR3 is TGTGCCAGCAGCCCCCTTAGCGGGGGCTACAATGAGCAGTTCTTC. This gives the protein CASSPLSGGYNEQFF.

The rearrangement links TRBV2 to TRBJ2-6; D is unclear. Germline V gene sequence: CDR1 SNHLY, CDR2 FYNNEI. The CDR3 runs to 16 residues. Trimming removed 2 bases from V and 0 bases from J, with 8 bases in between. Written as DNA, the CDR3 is TGTGCCAGCAGTGAACAGGTCTTCTCTGGGGCCAACGTCCTGACTTTC. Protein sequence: CASSEQVFSGANVLTF.

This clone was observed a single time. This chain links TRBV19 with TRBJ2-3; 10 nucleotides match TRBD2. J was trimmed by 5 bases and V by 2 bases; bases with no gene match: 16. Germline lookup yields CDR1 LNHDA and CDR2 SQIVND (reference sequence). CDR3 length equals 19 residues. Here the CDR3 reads CASSIKAFGASGGRDTQYF. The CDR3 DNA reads TGTGCCAGTAGTATAAAGGCGTTCGGGGCTAGCGGGGGAAGAGATACGCAGTATTTT.

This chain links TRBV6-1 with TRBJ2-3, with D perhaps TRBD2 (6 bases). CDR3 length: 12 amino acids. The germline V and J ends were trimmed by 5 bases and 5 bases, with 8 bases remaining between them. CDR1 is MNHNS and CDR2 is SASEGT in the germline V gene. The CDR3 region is CASSLGGDTQYF. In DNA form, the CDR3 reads TGTGCCAGCAGTTTGGGGGGAGATACGCAGTATTTT.

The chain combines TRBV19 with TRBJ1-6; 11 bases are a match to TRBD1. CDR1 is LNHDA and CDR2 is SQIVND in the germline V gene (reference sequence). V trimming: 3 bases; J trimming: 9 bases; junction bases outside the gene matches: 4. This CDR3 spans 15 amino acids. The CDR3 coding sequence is TGTGCCAGTAGTATTCGGGACAGGGGGGTTTCACCCCTCCACTTT. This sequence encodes CASSIRDRGVSPLHF.

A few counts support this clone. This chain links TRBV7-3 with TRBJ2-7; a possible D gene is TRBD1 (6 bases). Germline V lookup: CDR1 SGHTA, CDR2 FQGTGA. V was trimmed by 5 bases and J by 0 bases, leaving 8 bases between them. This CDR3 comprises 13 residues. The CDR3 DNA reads TGTGCCAGCAGCCCGGACAGCTCCTACGAGCAGTACTTC. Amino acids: CASSPDSSYEQYF.

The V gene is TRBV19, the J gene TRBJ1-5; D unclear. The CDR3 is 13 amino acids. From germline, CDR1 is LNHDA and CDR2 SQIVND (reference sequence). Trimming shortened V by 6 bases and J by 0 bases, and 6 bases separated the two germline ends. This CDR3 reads CASRADSNQPQHF. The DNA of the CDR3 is TGTGCCAGTAGGGCAGATAGCAATCAGCCCCAGCATTTT.

This chain's CDR3 is CASSSSGGADEQFF. In DNA, the CDR3 is TGTGCCAGCAGCTCTAGCGGGGGGGCTGATGAGCAGTTCTTC. V usage is TRBV5-4 and J usage is TRBJ2-1, with 12 bases aligning to TRBD2. From germline, CDR1 is SGHNT and CDR2 YYREEE (reference sequence). Trimming removed 3 bases from V and 8 bases from J; junction bases left unmatched: 3. The CDR3 covers 14 residues.

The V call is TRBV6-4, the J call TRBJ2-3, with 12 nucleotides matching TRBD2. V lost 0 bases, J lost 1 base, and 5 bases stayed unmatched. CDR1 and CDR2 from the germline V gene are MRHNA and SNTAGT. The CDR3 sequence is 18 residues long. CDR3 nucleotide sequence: TGTGCCAGCAGTGACTCGAAGGCTAGCGGGGGGGGCACAGATACGCAGTATTTT. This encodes CASSDSKASGGGTDTQYF.

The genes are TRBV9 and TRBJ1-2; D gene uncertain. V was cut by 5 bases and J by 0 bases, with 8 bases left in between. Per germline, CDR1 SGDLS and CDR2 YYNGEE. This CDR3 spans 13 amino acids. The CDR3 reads CASRGAANYGYTF. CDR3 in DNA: TGTGCCAGCAGGGGAGCAGCTAACTATGGCTACACCTTC.

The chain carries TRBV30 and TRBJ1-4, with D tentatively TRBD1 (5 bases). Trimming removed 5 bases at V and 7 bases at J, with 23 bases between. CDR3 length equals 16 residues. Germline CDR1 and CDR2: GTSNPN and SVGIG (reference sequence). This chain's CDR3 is CAWGRNSRVNFEKLFF. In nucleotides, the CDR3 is TGTGCCTGGGGAAGGAACTCCAGGGTTAATTTTGAAAAACTGTTTTTT.

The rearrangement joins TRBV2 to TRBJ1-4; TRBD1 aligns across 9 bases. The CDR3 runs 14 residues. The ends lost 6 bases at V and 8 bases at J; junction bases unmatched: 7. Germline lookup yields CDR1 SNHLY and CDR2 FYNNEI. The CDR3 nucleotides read TGTGCCAGCAGGAGGACAGGGGAGGGCGAAAAACTGTTTTTT. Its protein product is CASRRTGEGEKLFF.

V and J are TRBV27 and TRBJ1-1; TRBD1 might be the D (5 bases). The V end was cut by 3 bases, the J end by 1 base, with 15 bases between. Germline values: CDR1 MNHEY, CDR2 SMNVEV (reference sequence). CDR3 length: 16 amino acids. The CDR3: CASSFGLGGANTEAFF. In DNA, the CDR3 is TGTGCCAGCAGTTTTGGTCTGGGGGGAGCGAACACTGAAGCTTTCTTT.

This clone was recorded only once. The CDR3 bases are TGTGCCTGGAGTGAGGGCACAGGGGCCGAGCAGTACTTC. It is translated as CAWSEGTGAEQYF. J is TRBJ2-7 and V is TRBV30; 7 bases fit TRBD1. The CDR3 extends over 13 amino acids. After removal of 1 base from V and 6 bases from J, the junction contained 6 bases not matched to a gene. The germline V gene encodes CDR1 GTSNPN and CDR2 SVGIG (reference sequence).

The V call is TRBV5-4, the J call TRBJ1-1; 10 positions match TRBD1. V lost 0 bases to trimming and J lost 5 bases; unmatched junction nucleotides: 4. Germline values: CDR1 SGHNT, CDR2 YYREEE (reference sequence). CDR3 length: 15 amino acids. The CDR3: CASSLGQGAWTEAFF. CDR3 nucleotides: TGTGCCAGCAGCTTGGGACAGGGGGCTTGGACTGAAGCTTTCTTT.

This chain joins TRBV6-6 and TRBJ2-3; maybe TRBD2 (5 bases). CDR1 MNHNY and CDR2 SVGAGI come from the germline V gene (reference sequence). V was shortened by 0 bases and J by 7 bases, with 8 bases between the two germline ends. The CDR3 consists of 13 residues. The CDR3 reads CASSYSGAYTQYF. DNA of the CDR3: TGTGCCAGCAGTTACTCGGGAGCTTATACGCAGTATTTT.

This chain's CDR3 is CASSRRRGLAGGPDTGELFF. The CDR3 DNA reads as TGTGCCAGTAGCCGTCGACGCGGACTAGCGGGGGGGCCAGACACCGGGGAGCTGTTTTTT. The chain combines TRBV19 with TRBJ2-2; 15 bases are shared with TRBD2. CDR1 is LNHDA and CDR2 is SQIVND in the germline V gene (reference sequence). Trimming at V came to 6 bases and at J to 3 bases, leaving 14 bases not matched to a gene. The CDR3 is 20 amino acids.

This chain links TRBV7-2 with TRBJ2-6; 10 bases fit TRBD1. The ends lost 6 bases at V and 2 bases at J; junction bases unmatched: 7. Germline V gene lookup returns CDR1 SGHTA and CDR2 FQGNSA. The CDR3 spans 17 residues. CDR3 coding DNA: TGTGCCAGCAGTCTGGGACAGGGGCTGGCTGGGGCCAACGTCCTGACTTTC. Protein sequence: CASSLGQGLAGANVLTF.

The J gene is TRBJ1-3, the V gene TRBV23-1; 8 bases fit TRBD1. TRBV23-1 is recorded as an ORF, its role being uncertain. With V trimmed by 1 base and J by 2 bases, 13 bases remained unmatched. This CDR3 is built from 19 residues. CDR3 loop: CASSQLAPRTGNTGNTIYF. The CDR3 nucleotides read TGCGCCAGCAGTCAATTGGCCCCCCGGACAGGGAATACTGGAAACACCATATATTTT.

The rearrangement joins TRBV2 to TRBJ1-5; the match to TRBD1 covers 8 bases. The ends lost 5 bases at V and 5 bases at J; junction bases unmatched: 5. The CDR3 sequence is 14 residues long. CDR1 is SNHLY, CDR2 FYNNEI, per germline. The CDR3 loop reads CASSLQGGDQPQHF. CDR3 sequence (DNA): TGTGCCAGCAGTCTACAGGGGGGGGATCAGCCCCAGCATTTT.

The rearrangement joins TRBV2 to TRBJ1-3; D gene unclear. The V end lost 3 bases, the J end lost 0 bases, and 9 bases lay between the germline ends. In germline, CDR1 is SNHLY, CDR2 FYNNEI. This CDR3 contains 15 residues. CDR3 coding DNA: TGTGCCAGCAGTGAGACAAGGCCCTCTGGAAACACCATATATTTT. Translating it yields CASSETRPSGNTIYF.

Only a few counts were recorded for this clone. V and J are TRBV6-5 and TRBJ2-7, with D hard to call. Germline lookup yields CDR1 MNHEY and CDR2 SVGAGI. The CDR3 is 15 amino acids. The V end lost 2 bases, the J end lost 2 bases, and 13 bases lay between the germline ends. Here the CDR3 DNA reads TGTGCCAGCAGTTACCAAAGGCAGGATACCTACGAGCAGTACTTC. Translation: CASSYQRQDTYEQYF.

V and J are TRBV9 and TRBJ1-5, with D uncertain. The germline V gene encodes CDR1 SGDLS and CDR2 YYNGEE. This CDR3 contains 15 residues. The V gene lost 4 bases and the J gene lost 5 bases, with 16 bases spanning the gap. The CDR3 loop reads CASSPTGFGDQPQHF. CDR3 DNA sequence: TGTGCCAGCAGCCCAACGGGGTTCGGCGATCAGCCCCAGCATTTT. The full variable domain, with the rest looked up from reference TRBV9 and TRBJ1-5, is DSGVTQTPKHLITATGQRVTLRCSPRSGDLSVYWYQQSLDQGLQFLIQYYNGEERAKGNILERFSAQQFPDLHSELNLSSLELGDSALYFCASSPTGFGDQPQHFGDGTRLSIL.

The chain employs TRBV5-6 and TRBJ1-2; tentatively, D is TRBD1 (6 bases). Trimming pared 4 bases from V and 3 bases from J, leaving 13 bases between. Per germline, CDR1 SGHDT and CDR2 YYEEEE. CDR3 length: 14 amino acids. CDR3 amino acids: CASSKSQGYYGYTF. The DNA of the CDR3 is TGTGCCAGCAGCAAAAGCCAGGGGTACTATGGCTACACCTTC.

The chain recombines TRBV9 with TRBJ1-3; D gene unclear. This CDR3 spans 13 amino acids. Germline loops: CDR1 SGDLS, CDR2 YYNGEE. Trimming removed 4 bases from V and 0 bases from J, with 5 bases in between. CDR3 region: CASSTSSGNTIYF. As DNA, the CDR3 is TGTGCCAGCAGCACAAGCTCTGGAAACACCATATATTTT.

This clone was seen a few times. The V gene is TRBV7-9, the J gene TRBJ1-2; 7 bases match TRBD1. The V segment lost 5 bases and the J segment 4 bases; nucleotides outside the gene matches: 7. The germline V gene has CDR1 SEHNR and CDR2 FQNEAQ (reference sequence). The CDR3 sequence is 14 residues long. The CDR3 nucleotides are TGTGCCAGCAGCCTTGGGACAGACATCTATGGCTACACCTTC. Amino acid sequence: CASSLGTDIYGYTF.

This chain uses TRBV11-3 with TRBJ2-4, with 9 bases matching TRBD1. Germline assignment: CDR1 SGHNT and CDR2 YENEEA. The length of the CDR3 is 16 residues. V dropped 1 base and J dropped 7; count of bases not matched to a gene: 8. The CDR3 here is CASSLGPWTGDNIQYF. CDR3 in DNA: TGTGCCAGCAGCTTAGGCCCTTGGACAGGGGACAACATTCAGTACTTC.

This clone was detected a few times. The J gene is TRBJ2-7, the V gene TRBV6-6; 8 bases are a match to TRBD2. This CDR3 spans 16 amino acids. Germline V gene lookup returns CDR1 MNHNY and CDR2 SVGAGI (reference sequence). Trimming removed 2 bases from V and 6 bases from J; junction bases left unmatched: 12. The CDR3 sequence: CASSYVSRASGPEQYF. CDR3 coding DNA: TGTGCCAGCAGTTACGTCTCTCGGGCTAGCGGGCCCGAGCAGTACTTC.